The entry below describes one TCR beta chain. The antigen remains undetermined. Sequence at one end of the junction differs from germline and may be a read error. This table comes from immunoSEQ multiplex PCR, and its TCRdb copy is limited to in-frame clones, with some not included. Here the sample spans around 46,000 clones, 85% to 90% being singletons. These data originate in a study of PD-1 blockade in classical Hodgkin lymphoma. At the level of the study: The study gave patients nivolumab 3 mg/kg intravenously every 2 weeks. General study results and limits: In CD4+ cells, TCR diversity went up significantly by C4D1, but in CD8+ cells it did not. Factors driving the repertoire differences, possibly disease activity or prior therapy, remain undefined. Complete responders' diversity at baseline resembled that of newly diagnosed patients.

Stated time point: cycle 4 day 1 (C4D1), after around six weeks of nivolumab. Following autologous stem cell transplantation, relapse occurred in every patient, and exposure to brentuximab vedotin varied. This CDR3 contains 14 residues. CDR1 SSHAT and CDR2 FNYEAQ come from the germline V gene (reference sequence). The source was peripheral blood mononuclear cells (PBMCs), collected before the fourth cycle of nivolumab. V gene TRBV7-7 combines with J gene TRBJ2-7; TRBD2 matches 14 bases. The TCR originated in a human donor with classical Hodgkin lymphoma. The CDR3 region is CASSPTSGRGEQYF. The CDR3 DNA sequence: TGTGCTAGCAGTCCGACTAGCGGGAGGGGCGAGCAGTACTTC.